These 29 T cell receptor beta chains were all obtained from the same sample, sequenced in a study of T cells in localized non-small cell lung cancer. Generated by immunoSEQ multiplex PCR, the TCRdb table keeps only in-frame clones and is missing some. The sample lists about 54,000 clones; roughly four fifths were seen once. The sequencing here drew on peripheral blood, taken before any cancer treatment. The receptors stem from a female donor older than 55 with stage II squamous cell lung carcinoma.

The rearrangement joins TRBV6-4 to TRBJ2-1; the match to TRBD2 covers 11 bases. The CDR3 totals 14 residues. Per the germline V gene, CDR1 is MRHNA and CDR2 is SNTAGT. The trim removed 6 bases at V and 10 bases at J, leaving 8 bases unmatched. The CDR3 nucleotides are TGTGCCAGCAGCGTTGGGACTAGCGGACGCGAGCAGTTCTTC. It is translated as CASSVGTSGREQFF.

The rearrangement uses TRBV7-9 and TRBJ1-2, with D maybe TRBD1 (5 bases). CDR1 is SEHNR, CDR2 FQNEAQ, per germline (reference sequence). V lost 3 bases and J 0 bases, leaving 8 bases between the germline ends. The CDR3 spans 14 residues. The CDR3 DNA reads as TGTGCCAGCAGCTTTCTGACAGCTAACTATGGCTACACCTTC. This translates into CASSFLTANYGYTF.

The chain carries TRBV9 and TRBJ2-1; 9 bases map to TRBD1. CDR3 size: 17 residues. Germline CDR1 is SGDLS and CDR2 is YYNGEE. V gave up 0 bases and J gave up 6 bases; unmatched junction bases: 10. The CDR3 reads CASSVDPGTGPINEQFF. CDR3 in DNA: TGTGCCAGCAGCGTAGACCCCGGGACAGGGCCAATCAATGAGCAGTTCTTC.

The chain has TRBV5-1 and TRBJ1-6; TRBD1 agrees at 8 bases. Unmatched junction bases numbered 4, after V lost 1 base and J lost 4 bases. The germline V gene encodes CDR1 SGHRS and CDR2 YFSETQ. The CDR3 sequence is 16 residues long. The chain's CDR3 is CASSLLGQGYNSPLHF. CDR3 nucleotides: TGCGCCAGCAGCTTGCTCGGACAGGGATATAATTCACCCCTCCACTTT.

J is TRBJ1-4 and V is TRBV7-9; D might be TRBD1 (6 bases). Trimming took 5 bases from V and 0 from J, leaving 13 bases between them. Germline V gene lookup returns CDR1 SEHNR and CDR2 FQNEAQ (reference sequence). CDR3 size: 16 residues. This CDR3 reads CASSRGQSATNEKLFF. The CDR3, as DNA: TGTGCCAGCAGCCGCGGACAGTCCGCAACTAATGAAAAACTGTTTTTT.

The J gene is TRBJ1-6, the V gene TRBV9; D not resolved. V was cut by 2 bases and J by 7 bases, with 13 bases left in between. Germline V gene sequence: CDR1 SGDLS, CDR2 YYNGEE. The CDR3 is 15 residues long. For the CDR3, the DNA is TGTGCCAGCAGCGTGTCGACATCTAGCAATTCACCCCTCCACTTT. Translated: CASSVSTSSNSPLHF.

The V and J genes are TRBV7-3 and TRBJ1-1, with D possibly being TRBD1 (6 bases). CDR1 is SGHTA and CDR2 is FQGTGA in the germline V gene. Trimming took 5 bases from V and 1 from J, leaving 11 bases between them. CDR3 length: 14 amino acids. The CDR3 bases are TGTGCCAGCAGCCCGACAGGACCGAACACTGAAGCTTTCTTT. Amino acid sequence: CASSPTGPNTEAFF.

The V gene is TRBV29-1, the J gene TRBJ2-1, with a possible D match to TRBD1 (5 bases). CDR3 length: 12 amino acids. Trimming took off 7 bases at V and 5 bases at J, with 12 bases between the two ends. Germline CDR1 and CDR2: SQVTM and ANQGSEA. Written as DNA, the CDR3 is TGCAGCGGGGGCCCACCCAACAATGAGCAGTTCTTC. This encodes CSGGPPNNEQFF.

This rearrangement joins TRBV7-3 to TRBJ2-3; 9 nucleotides agree with TRBD1. Trimming at V came to 5 bases and at J to 4 bases, leaving 7 bases not matched to a gene. Germline CDR1 reads SGHTA; CDR2 reads FQGTGA. The CDR3 loop spans 15 amino acids. The CDR3 nucleotides are TGTGCCAGCAGCAACGCACAGGGGGCCGCAGATACGCAGTATTTT. It is translated as CASSNAQGAADTQYF.

This clone was detected once. The rearrangement uses TRBV2 and TRBJ1-2; possibly TRBD1 for D (6 bases). Trimming took 4 bases from V and 4 from J, leaving 16 bases between them. The CDR3 is 15 residues long. CDR1 is SNHLY, CDR2 FYNNEI, per germline. CDR3 residues: CASSVQGLGSYGYTF. In DNA, the CDR3 is TGTGCCAGCAGTGTACAGGGCTTGGGGTCCTATGGCTACACCTTC.

The chain recombines TRBV5-6 with TRBJ1-3; 11 bases fit TRBD1. The CDR3 loop spans 17 amino acids. Trimming removed 3 bases from V and 0 bases from J; junction bases left unmatched: 5. Germline assignment: CDR1 SGHDT and CDR2 YYEEEE. CDR3 coding DNA: TGTGCCAGCAGCTGGGGGACAGGGGGTTTCTCTGGAAACACCATATATTTT. Translating it yields CASSWGTGGFSGNTIYF. Drawing the rest from reference TRBV5-6 and TRBJ1-3, the complete variable domain is DAGVTQSPTHLIKTRGQQVTLRCSPKSGHDTVSWYQQALGQGPQFIFQYYEEEERQRGNFPDRFSGHQFPNYSSELNVNALLLGDSALYLCASSWGTGGFSGNTIYFGEGSWLTVV.

This clone was counted once. This sequence joins TRBV6-1 and TRBJ1-5, with a possible D match to TRBD1 (6 bases). Germline assignment: CDR1 MNHNS and CDR2 SASEGT. This CDR3 spans 17 amino acids. Trimming left V 4 bases short and J 0 bases short, with 16 bases between. CDR3 sequence: CASSGQVQGLSNQPQHF. In DNA, the CDR3 is TGTGCCAGCAGTGGGCAGGTACAGGGACTTAGCAATCAGCCCCAGCATTTT.

This chain joins TRBV18 and TRBJ1-2; 7 positions match TRBD1. The V segment lost 0 bases and the J segment 1 base; nucleotides outside the gene matches: 5. Germline V gives CDR1 KGHSH, CDR2 LQKENI. The CDR3 length is 16 residues. CDR3: CASSPPGGGVNYGYTF. Written as DNA, the CDR3 is TGTGCCAGCTCACCACCCGGAGGGGGCGTTAACTATGGCTACACCTTC.

A single count supports this clone. The chain employs TRBV5-1 and TRBJ2-1; no reliable D call. Germline V gives CDR1 SGHRS, CDR2 YFSETQ. Deletions cut 4 bases from V and 4 bases from J, with 12 bases between. The CDR3 totals 14 residues. The CDR3: CASSPPTAYNEQFF. Here the CDR3 DNA reads TGCGCCAGCAGCCCCCCGACGGCTTACAATGAGCAGTTCTTC.

V gene TRBV28 combines with J gene TRBJ1-1; D unclear. CDR1 is MDHEN, CDR2 SYDVKM, per germline. CDR3 length: 12 residues. The V end lost 9 bases, the J end lost 1 base, and 9 bases lay between the germline ends. The CDR3 DNA is TGTGCCAGTCGCATTCCGAACACTGAAGCTTTCTTT. Translating gives CASRIPNTEAFF.

The rearrangement uses TRBV2 and TRBJ2-5, with D unclear. Per germline, CDR1 SNHLY and CDR2 FYNNEI. The CDR3 is made up of 14 amino acids. V dropped 2 bases and J dropped 1 base, with 8 bases sitting between them. The CDR3 is CASSERLGQETQYF. The CDR3 DNA sequence: TGTGCCAGCAGTGAAAGGTTGGGCCAAGAGACCCAGTACTTC. Full variable domain (remainder filled in from reference TRBV2 and TRBJ2-5): EPEVTQTPSHQVTQMGQEVILRCVPISNHLYFYWYRQILGQKVEFLVSFYNNEISEKSEIFDDQFSVERPDGSNFTLKIRSTKLEDSAMYFCASSERLGQETQYFGPGTRLLVL.

V and J are TRBV2 and TRBJ2-7; 8 positions match TRBD1. Germline-derived CDR1 and CDR2 are SNHLY and FYNNEI. This CDR3 spans 13 amino acids. Trimming took 4 bases from V and 5 from J; bases not matched to a gene: 4. The CDR3 reads CASSGTGTHEQYF. The CDR3 nucleotides read TGTGCCAGCAGTGGGACAGGGACCCACGAGCAGTACTTC.

The table lists this clone with a few counts. The chain carries TRBV29-1 and TRBJ1-5, with D maybe TRBD1 (6 bases). Germline V lookup: CDR1 SQVTM, CDR2 ANQGSEA. The CDR3 spans 13 residues. V shed 4 bases and J shed 5 bases, with 12 bases lying between them. The CDR3 sequence: CSVGRGGDQPQHF. For the CDR3, the DNA is TGCAGCGTTGGAAGGGGGGGAGATCAGCCCCAGCATTTT.

V is TRBV7-3 and J is TRBJ2-5; the match to TRBD1 covers 9 bases. This CDR3 is built from 16 residues. V was clipped by 4 bases and J by 5 bases; unmatched bases: 11. Germline assignment: CDR1 SGHTA and CDR2 FQGTGA. CDR3 sequence: CASSSYGTGMGETQYF. The CDR3 DNA reads as TGTGCCAGCAGCTCCTACGGGACAGGGATGGGGGAGACCCAGTACTTC.

The chain carries TRBV19 and TRBJ1-1; no firm D call. Germline CDR1 and CDR2: LNHDA and SQIVND (reference sequence). This CDR3 comprises 13 residues. V lost 5 bases to trimming and J lost 1 base, with 8 bases between them. CDR3 in DNA: TGTGCCAGTAGTGTAGTGAAGAACACTGAAGCTTTCTTT. Its protein is CASSVVKNTEAFF. Full variable domain (missing parts from reference TRBV19 and TRBJ1-1): DGGITQSPKYLFRKEGQNVTLSCEQNLNHDAMYWYRQDPGQGLRLIYYSQIVNDFQKGDIAEGYSVSREKKESFPLTVTSAQKNPTAFYLCASSVVKNTEAFFGQGTRLTVV.

The chain has TRBV14 and TRBJ1-6; D gene unclear. Germline V gene data show CDR1 as SGHDN and CDR2 as FVKESK. This CDR3 spans 17 amino acids. Trimming removed 0 bases from V and 6 bases from J, with 15 bases in between. CDR3 bases: TGTGCCAGCAGCCAAGACAGGATTCAGAAGGGTAATTCACCCCTCCACTTT. Translating gives CASSQDRIQKGNSPLHF.

This chain connects TRBV5-5 to TRBJ1-5; 9 nucleotides line up with TRBD1. Per germline, CDR1 SGHKS and CDR2 YYEKEE (reference sequence). The V gene end was trimmed by 4 bases and the J gene end by 5 bases; junction bases not matched to a gene: 13. The CDR3 runs to 17 residues. The CDR3 sequence: CASSPLARDRVHQPQHF. Written as DNA, the CDR3 is TGTGCCAGCAGCCCCCTGGCCCGGGACAGGGTACATCAGCCCCAGCATTTT.

The V gene is TRBV27, the J gene TRBJ1-1, with D uncertain. Germline V CDR1 and CDR2: MNHEY, SMNVEV (reference sequence). The V gene lost 6 bases and the J gene lost 5 bases, with 16 bases spanning the gap. The CDR3 runs 14 residues. CDR3 in amino acids: CASRYRRAGTEAFF. For the CDR3, the DNA is TGTGCCAGCAGGTATCGGAGAGCGGGGACTGAAGCTTTCTTT.

This chain connects TRBV9 to TRBJ2-3; 9 nucleotides match TRBD1. The CDR3 sequence is 17 residues long. The germline V gene encodes CDR1 SGDLS and CDR2 YYNGEE. The trim removed 2 bases at V and 1 base at J, leaving 8 bases unmatched. CDR3 nucleotide sequence: TGTGCCAGCAGCGTCTCCACGCGGACAGGGGGCACAGATACGCAGTATTTT. This sequence encodes CASSVSTRTGGTDTQYF.

As DNA, the CDR3 is TGCGCCAGCAGCCAGGCCGGACAGGGGGCTGGTGGCTACACCTTC. This translates into CASSQAGQGAGGYTF. The rearrangement links TRBV4-3 to TRBJ1-2, with TRBD1 matching 11 bases. Germline V gene data show CDR1 as LGHNA and CDR2 as YSLEER. J lost 7 bases, V lost 3 bases, and 7 bases had no gene match. The CDR3 is 15 amino acids.

This clone was observed at least ten times. V is TRBV19 and J is TRBJ1-1, with 8 nucleotides matching TRBD1. Germline V gene sequence: CDR1 LNHDA, CDR2 SQIVND (reference sequence). This CDR3 has 13 amino acids. V trimming: 7 bases; J trimming: 4 bases; junction bases outside the gene matches: 5. This chain's CDR3 is CASIPDRGTEAFF. The DNA for the CDR3 is TGTGCCAGTATTCCCGACAGGGGCACTGAAGCTTTCTTT.

As DNA, the CDR3 is TGTGCCAGCAGTTACGGAGGGGGGAGGTTGAACACTGAAGCTTTCTTT. Translation: CASSYGGGRLNTEAFF. The chain employs TRBV6-5 and TRBJ1-1, with D possibly matching TRBD1 (6 bases). Between the trimmed V and J ends, which lost 2 bases and 0 bases, there was a span of 13 bases. CDR1 and CDR2 from the germline V gene are MNHEY and SVGAGI. The CDR3 loop spans 16 amino acids.

A word on this clone: One end of the junction varies from germline; a read error may be responsible. The chain uses TRBV7-7 and TRBJ2-3, with 11 nucleotides matching TRBD1. Looked up from germline, CDR1 is SSHAT and CDR2 is FNYEAQ (reference sequence). CDR3 length: 18 residues. CDR3 in amino acids: CASSLGQGGRSSTDTQYF. CDR3 nucleotides: TGTGCTAGCAGCTTGGGACAGGGGGGTCGATCTAGCACAGATACGCAGTATTTT. Combining the CDR3 with reference TRBV7-7 and TRBJ2-3 gives the whole variable domain GAGVSQSPRYKVTKRGQDVTLRCDPISSHATLYWYQQALGQGPEFLTYFNYEAQPDKSGLPSDRFSAERPEGSISTLTIQRTEQRDSAMYRCASSLGQGGRSSTDTQYFGPGTRLTVL.

The CDR3 DNA is TGTGCCATCAGTATAGCGGGGGATGACCAGCCCCAGCATTTT. Its translation: CAISIAGDDQPQHF. The rearrangement joins TRBV10-3 to TRBJ1-5, with a possible D match to TRBD1 (5 bases). The germline V gene has CDR1 ENHRY and CDR2 SYGVKD. Between the trimmed V and J ends, which lost 5 bases and 7 bases, there was a span of 15 bases. The CDR3 runs 14 residues.